The 6 T cell receptor beta chains in this list originate from one sample, sequenced in a study of blood T cell repertoires in COVID-19. Some clones are missing from TCRdb's copy, which holds only in-frame ones; the method was immunoSEQ multiplex PCR. The table has some 400,000 clones, 80% to 90% seen once. Sequencing was performed on PBMCs or T cells enriched from blood (not recorded which). The receptors were gathered from a man aged 25-45 years who had recovered from COVID-19.

The chain couples TRBV19 to TRBJ2-7, with 9 positions matching TRBD1. The CDR3 sequence is 15 residues long. Germline V CDR1 and CDR2: LNHDA, SQIVND (reference sequence). V trimming: 5 bases; J trimming: 0 bases; junction bases outside the gene matches: 5. Here the CDR3 DNA reads TGTGCCAGTAGTGCCGGGACAGGGAGCTCCTACGAGCAGTACTTC. This sequence encodes CASSAGTGSSYEQYF.

In nucleotides, the CDR3 is TGTGCCGCCTCGGGGGGAGAAACTGAAGCTTTCTTT. Translation gives CAASGGETEAFF. The V gene is TRBV7-9, the J gene TRBJ1-1; D might be TRBD1 (5 bases). The germline V gene has CDR1 SEHNR and CDR2 FQNEAQ (reference sequence). This CDR3 region has 12 residues. The V gene lost 11 bases and the J gene lost 5 bases, with 15 bases spanning the gap.

CDR3 amino acids: CASSKVVLAGVGETQYF. In DNA form, the CDR3 reads TGTGCCAGCAGCAAAGTGGTACTAGCGGGAGTGGGGGAGACCCAGTACTTC. The gene calls are TRBV21-1 and TRBJ2-5; TRBD2 is taken as the D call from the table, unchecked against the DNA. TRBV21-1 is termed a pseudogene. There are 17 residues in the CDR3.

This clone was picked up one time. Here the CDR3 DNA reads TGTGCCAGCAGCCAAGGAACTAGCGGGGGGATGGAGCAGTACTTC. It codes for CASSQGTSGGMEQYF. This chain connects TRBV3-1 (or the pseudogene TRBV3-2) to TRBJ2-7; 12 bases agree with TRBD2. The CDR3 length is 15 residues. The V and J ends lost 1 base and 7 bases, in that order; junction bases with no gene match: 5. In germline, CDR1 is LGHDT, CDR2 YNNKEL (reference sequence).

The DNA of the CDR3 is TGTGCCAGCAGTTGGGGGCCCCCGACAGTTTCCTACTACGAGCAGTACTTC. Encoded protein: CASSWGPPTVSYYEQYF. The rearrangement joins TRBV28 to TRBJ2-7; a weak D match, TRBD1 (6 bases). The germline V and J ends were trimmed by 4 bases and 3 bases, with 22 bases remaining between them. The CDR3 contains 17 residues. The germline gives CDR1 MDHEN, CDR2 SYDVKM.

For this clone: Other DNA sequences of this sample code for an identical CDR3. The genes are TRBV27 and TRBJ2-1; 11 nucleotides agree with TRBD2. V shed 3 bases, J shed 5 bases, and the junction held 3 bases outside the gene matches. Germline CDR1 is MNHEY and CDR2 is SMNVEV (reference sequence). The CDR3 runs to 15 residues. The chain's CDR3 is CASSLGTSGNNEQFF. CDR3 sequence (DNA): TGTGCCAGCAGTTTGGGGACTAGCGGAAACAATGAGCAGTTCTTC.